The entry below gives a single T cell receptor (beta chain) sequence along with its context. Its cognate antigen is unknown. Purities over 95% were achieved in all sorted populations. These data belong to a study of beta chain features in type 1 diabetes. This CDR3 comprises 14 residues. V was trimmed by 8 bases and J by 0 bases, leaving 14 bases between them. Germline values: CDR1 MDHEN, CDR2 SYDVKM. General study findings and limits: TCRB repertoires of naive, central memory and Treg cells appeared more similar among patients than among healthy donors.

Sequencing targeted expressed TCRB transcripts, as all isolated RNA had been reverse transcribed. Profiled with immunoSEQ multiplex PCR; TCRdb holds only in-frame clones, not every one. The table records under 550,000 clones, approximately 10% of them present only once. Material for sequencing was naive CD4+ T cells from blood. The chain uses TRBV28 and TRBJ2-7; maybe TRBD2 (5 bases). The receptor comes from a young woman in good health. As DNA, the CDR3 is TGTGCCAGCGTACCGTTTGGGAGCTCCTACGAGCAGTACTTC. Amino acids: CASVPFGSSYEQYF.